The next 22 T cell receptor beta chains were all read from a single sample in a study of shared clonotypes between healthy human individuals. Profiled with immunoSEQ multiplex PCR; TCRdb holds only in-frame clones, not every one. The sample includes about 2.4 million clones, approximately 93% seen only once; the top ten take about 0.38%. Material for sequencing was naive CD4+ T cells from PBMCs. As to subset: CD45RA+ positively selected. The source is a man younger than 35 in good health. Some clones in this sample may be carry-over from other donors' samples.

The chain couples TRBV11-2 to TRBJ1-2, with no clear D. This CDR3 contains 13 residues. Germline-derived CDR1 and CDR2 are SGHAT and FQNNGV. Trimming removed 1 base at V and 9 bases at J, with 12 bases between. This CDR3 is CASSLAQDLRYTF. DNA of the CDR3: TGTGCCAGCAGCTTAGCCCAGGACCTTCGCTACACCTTC.

The CDR3 DNA sequence: TGTGCCATCAGTGGGGACCGGGTGGGCGAGCAGTACTTC. Its protein is CAISGDRVGEQYF. The chain joins TRBV10-3 to TRBJ2-7, with D tentatively TRBD1 or TRBD2 (5 bases each). This CDR3 spans 13 amino acids. CDR1 ENHRY and CDR2 SYGVKD come from the germline V gene. Trimming removed 4 bases from V and 6 bases from J, with 13 bases in between.

The chain has TRBV11-2 and TRBJ2-1; 9 bases fit TRBD1. After removal of 0 bases from V and 4 bases from J, the junction contained 4 bases not matched to a gene. The germline V gene encodes CDR1 SGHAT and CDR2 FQNNGV. CDR3 size: 16 residues. The DNA for the CDR3 is TGTGCCAGCAGCTTAGAAGGGACAGGGTCATACAATGAGCAGTTCTTC. It specifies CASSLEGTGSYNEQFF.

The chain joins TRBV7-2 to TRBJ2-3, with 14 bases aligning to TRBD2. Germline loops: CDR1 SGHTA, CDR2 FQGNSA. The CDR3 is 15 amino acids. Germline trimming cut 0 bases from V and 12 bases from J; bases unmatched to any gene: 5. CDR3 amino acids: CASSLALGTSGRQYF. The CDR3 bases are TGTGCCAGCAGCTTAGCGTTGGGGACTAGCGGGAGACAGTATTTT.

For this clone: The junction and the germline gene differ at one end; a read error may be behind it. The chain recombines TRBV28 with TRBJ2-3, with D perhaps matching TRBD2 (7 bases). Germline-derived CDR1 and CDR2 are MDHEN and SYDVKM. This CDR3 has 14 residues. The chain's CDR3 is CAFGGGRSADTQYF. CDR3 nucleotides: TGCGCCTTTGGGGGGGGGCGTAGCGCAGATACGCAGTATTTT.

About this clone itself: The sample carries other DNA sequences with the same CDR3. V usage is TRBV9 and J usage is TRBJ2-3; D remains ambiguous. This CDR3 is built from 14 residues. CDR1 is SGDLS, CDR2 YYNGEE, per germline. The germline V and J ends were trimmed by 0 bases and 3 bases, with 8 bases remaining between them. The CDR3 region is CASSVGVITDTQYF. The CDR3 nucleotides are TGTGCCAGCAGCGTAGGGGTCATTACAGATACGCAGTATTTT.

The gene calls are TRBV9 and TRBJ1-1; D gene uncertain. The CDR3 length is 14 residues. The V and J ends lost 2 bases and 4 bases respectively, with 12 bases between them. Germline CDR1 reads SGDLS; CDR2 reads YYNGEE. DNA for the CDR3: TGTGCCAGCAGCGTCCGACCCCCCCCCACTGAAGCTTTCTTT. This gives the protein CASSVRPPPTEAFF. The variable domain in full, with the rest retrieved from reference TRBV9 and TRBJ1-1, is DSGVTQTPKHLITATGQRVTLRCSPRSGDLSVYWYQQSLDQGLQFLIQYYNGEERAKGNILERFSAQQFPDLHSELNLSSLELGDSALYFCASSVRPPPTEAFFGQGTRLTVV.

V gene TRBV10-3 combines with J gene TRBJ1-1; 9 bases are shared with TRBD1. The germline gives CDR1 ENHRY, CDR2 SYGVKD. This CDR3 comprises 16 residues. With V trimmed by 6 bases and J by 4 bases, 12 bases remained unmatched. The CDR3 sequence: CAISQMDRGGGTEAFF. For the CDR3, the DNA is TGTGCCATCAGCCAGATGGACAGGGGAGGTGGCACTGAAGCTTTCTTT.

The V and J genes are TRBV20-1 and TRBJ2-5; D is uncertain. Germline CDR1 DFQATT, CDR2 SNEGSKA (reference sequence). This CDR3 is 10 amino acids long. V was pared by 5 bases and J by 6 bases, with 7 bases between. CDR3 loop: CSAYQKTQYF. CDR3 nucleotide sequence: TGCAGTGCTTATCAGAAGACCCAGTACTTC.

The chain joins TRBV4-1 to TRBJ2-7, with D possibly being TRBD1 (6 bases). Germline lookup yields CDR1 MGHRA and CDR2 YSYEKL. This CDR3 has 12 amino acids. Trimming removed 1 base at V and 8 bases at J, with 9 bases between. CDR3 residues: CASSQGQGKQYF. In nucleotides, the CDR3 is TGCGCCAGCAGCCAAGGGCAGGGGAAGCAGTACTTC.

This chain joins TRBV2 and TRBJ2-3; D gene ambiguous. Trimming took off 8 bases at V and 0 bases at J, with 12 bases between the two ends. This CDR3 region has 14 residues. Germline assignment: CDR1 SNHLY and CDR2 FYNNEI. The CDR3 reads CASRVSSSTDTQYF. DNA of the CDR3: TGTGCCAGCCGTGTCAGTTCTAGCACAGATACGCAGTATTTT.

The chain recombines TRBV7-3 with TRBJ2-2, with 8 nucleotides matching TRBD1. The CDR3 is 16 amino acids. Per germline, CDR1 SGHTA and CDR2 FQGTGA. Trimming removed 6 bases from V and 1 base from J; junction bases left unmatched: 7. The CDR3 reads CASRKTGTGNTGELFF. The CDR3 DNA follows: TGTGCCAGCAGGAAAACCGGGACAGGGAACACCGGGGAGCTGTTTTTT. The full variable domain, with the rest looked up from reference TRBV7-3 and TRBJ2-2, is GAGVSQTPSNKVTEKGKYVELRCDPISGHTALYWYRQSLGQGPEFLIYFQGTGAADDSGLPNDRFFAVRPEGSVSTLKIQRTERGDSAVYLCASRKTGTGNTGELFFGEGSRLTVL.

This chain joins TRBV6-1 and TRBJ2-3; 14 bases line up with TRBD2. The CDR3 is 17 residues long. V trimming: 4 bases; J trimming: 4 bases; junction bases outside the gene matches: 7. The germline V gene has CDR1 MNHNS and CDR2 SASEGT. CDR3 residues: CASSATSGRAVADTQYF. The CDR3 DNA is TGTGCCAGCAGTGCGACTAGCGGGAGGGCCGTCGCAGATACGCAGTATTTT.

In this sample, this clone turned up once. The J gene is TRBJ2-1, the V gene TRBV7-8; TRBD1 is a possible D gene (5 bases). Germline CDR1 and CDR2: SGHVS and FQNEAQ. The CDR3 sequence is 14 residues long. Trimming left V 5 bases short and J 9 bases short, with 17 bases between. In nucleotides, the CDR3 is TGTGCCAGCAGCCCATCTGGTGGGGCCCTTGAGCAGTTCTTC. Translating gives CASSPSGGALEQFF.

The CDR3 DNA follows: TGTGCCAGCAGCTCCTGGGGTAGCGGGAGAGGGGCCGGGGAGCTGTTTTTT. As protein: CASSSWGSGRGAGELFF. V is TRBV7-6 and J is TRBJ2-2, with 9 bases lining up with TRBD2. The CDR3 contains 17 residues. CDR1 is SGHVS, CDR2 FNYEAQ, per germline. V lost 4 bases and J lost 6; bases outside the gene matches: 12.

The V and J genes are TRBV7-9 and TRBJ1-2; possibly TRBD1 for D (5 bases). CDR1 is SEHNR and CDR2 is FQNEAQ in the germline V gene (reference sequence). Trimming removed 5 bases at V and 1 base at J, with 14 bases between. CDR3 length: 15 amino acids. The DNA for the CDR3 is TGTGCCAGCAGCGCTCAATCGGGGGTTAACTATGGCTACACCTTC. Translating it yields CASSAQSGVNYGYTF.

This chain connects TRBV7-9 to TRBJ2-2; 10 bases agree with TRBD2. Germline V gene sequence: CDR1 SEHNR, CDR2 FQNEAQ (reference sequence). J lost 2 bases, V lost 5 bases, and 8 bases had no gene match. This CDR3 spans 17 amino acids. The CDR3 here is CASSKLGLAVNTGELFF. Written as DNA, the CDR3 is TGTGCCAGCAGCAAACTTGGACTAGCGGTAAACACCGGGGAGCTGTTTTTT.

The V gene is TRBV5-5, the J gene TRBJ1-3; possibly TRBD1 for D (6 bases). The CDR3 extends over 15 amino acids. V dropped 0 bases and J dropped 2 bases, with 9 bases sitting between them. Germline lookup yields CDR1 SGHKS and CDR2 YYEKEE (reference sequence). The CDR3 protein is CASSLEGVPGNTIYF. The CDR3 DNA sequence: TGTGCCAGCAGCTTGGAGGGGGTCCCTGGAAACACCATATATTTT. The variable domain in full, completed from reference TRBV5-5 and TRBJ1-3, reads DAGVTQSPTHLIKTRGQQVTLRCSPISGHKSVSWYQQVLGQGPQFIFQYYEKEERGRGNFPDRFSARQFPNYSSELNVNALLLGDSALYLCASSLEGVPGNTIYFGEGSWLTVV.

The chain is built from TRBV7-2 and TRBJ1-5; D gene uncertain. V lost 5 bases to trimming and J lost 5 bases, with 13 bases between them. This CDR3 has 14 residues. The germline V gene has CDR1 SGHTA and CDR2 FQGNSA. This chain's CDR3 is CASSQEVSYQPQHF. DNA for the CDR3: TGTGCCAGCAGCCAAGAAGTCTCCTATCAGCCCCAGCATTTT. Combining the CDR3 with reference TRBV7-2 and TRBJ1-5 gives the whole variable domain GAGVSQSPSNKVTEKGKDVELRCDPISGHTALYWYRQSLGQGLEFLIYFQGNSAPDKSGLPSDRFSAERTGGSVSTLTIQRTQQEDSAVYLCASSQEVSYQPQHFGDGTRLSIL.

With respect to this clone: The sample has other DNA sequences that encode this CDR3 too. The chain couples TRBV7-7 to TRBJ2-3; 10 nucleotides align to TRBD2. V shed 4 bases, J shed 6 bases, and the junction held 4 bases outside the gene matches. The CDR3 contains 14 residues. Germline V gives CDR1 SSHAT, CDR2 FNYEAQ (reference sequence). The CDR3 nucleotides are TGTGCCAGCAGCTCCGGGACTAGCGCTGATACGCAGTATTTT. Protein sequence: CASSSGTSADTQYF.

This clone was counted once. The rearrangement uses TRBV11-2 and TRBJ2-3, with D tentatively TRBD1 or TRBD2 (5 bases each). The CDR3 is made up of 14 amino acids. V lost 5 bases to trimming and J lost 0 bases, with 9 bases between them. Germline assignment: CDR1 SGHAT and CDR2 FQNNGV. The CDR3 DNA is TGTGCCAGCAGCCCCGGGGCTAGCACAGATACGCAGTATTTT. Protein product: CASSPGASTDTQYF.

The DNA of the CDR3 is TGTGCCAGCAGCTTTGACAGGGGAGGAACTGAAGCTTTCTTT. Encoded protein: CASSFDRGGTEAFF. The gene calls are TRBV7-2 and TRBJ1-1; TRBD1 agrees at 8 bases. V shed 3 bases and J 5 bases; nucleotides not matched to a gene: 5. CDR3 length: 14 amino acids. CDR1 is SGHTA, CDR2 FQGNSA, per germline.